This T cell receptor beta chain originates from a study of tissue T cells after allogeneic stem cell transplantation. Germline assignment: CDR1 LGHDT and CDR2 YNNKQL (reference sequence). The CDR3 extends over 12 amino acids. Trimming cost V 4 bases and J 0 bases, with 3 bases left between them. This clone showed up just a few times. Gene names denote mouse genes. The read ends 1 residue before the CDR3 terminus; that terminus is restored from the germline J gene. The time point was: mouse harvest day 14 after allogeneic transplant. The graft held 10^6 splenic CD5+ T cells and 10^7 T-cell-depleted bone marrow cells. This table comes from immunoSEQ multiplex PCR, and its TCRdb copy is limited to in-frame clones, with some not included. The data hold approximately 8,800 clones, with roughly a third observed a single time.

V usage is TRBV4 and J usage is TRBJ1-1, with D uncertain. The material sequenced was skin. This receptor was taken from a female BALB/c mouse given C57BL/6 T cells with graft-versus-host disease after an allogeneic hematopoietic cell transplant. The sequenced part of the CDR3 DNA is TGTGCCAGCAGCTTAGCAAACACAGAAGTCTTC. Protein sequence: CASSLANTEVF. The full CDR3 sequence reads CASSLANTEVFF.